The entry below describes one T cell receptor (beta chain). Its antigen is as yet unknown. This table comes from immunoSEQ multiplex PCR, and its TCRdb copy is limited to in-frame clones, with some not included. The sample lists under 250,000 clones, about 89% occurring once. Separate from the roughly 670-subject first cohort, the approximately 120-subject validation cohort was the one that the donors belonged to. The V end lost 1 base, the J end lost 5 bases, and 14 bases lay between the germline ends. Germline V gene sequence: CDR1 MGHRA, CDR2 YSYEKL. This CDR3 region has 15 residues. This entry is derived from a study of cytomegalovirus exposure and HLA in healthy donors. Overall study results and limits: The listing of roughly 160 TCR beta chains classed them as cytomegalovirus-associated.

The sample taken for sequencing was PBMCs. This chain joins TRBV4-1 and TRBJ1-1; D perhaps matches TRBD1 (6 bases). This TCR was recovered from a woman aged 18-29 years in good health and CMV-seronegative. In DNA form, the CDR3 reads TGCGCCAGCAGCCAAGGCGGGGGCGGGCGGACTGAAGCTTTCTTT. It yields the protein CASSQGGGGRTEAFF.